These 30 T cell receptor beta chains were all obtained from the same sample, sequenced in a study of shared clonotypes between healthy human individuals. Using immunoSEQ multiplex PCR, the repertoire was profiled, and TCRdb retains in-frame clones only, with some absent. The table shows some 900,000 clones, with less than 85% occurring only once. What was sequenced was memory CD4+ T cells sorted from blood. The subset: CD45RA-negative fraction. The receptors originated from a man aged 18-30 years in good health.

CDR3 in DNA: TGTGCCAGCAGCTTGGACACCGGGACAGCTAATTCACCCCTCCACTTT. This encodes CASSLDTGTANSPLHF. The chain carries TRBV5-6 and TRBJ1-6, with 7 positions matching TRBD1. There are 16 residues in the CDR3. With V trimmed by 0 bases and J by 6 bases, 6 bases remained unmatched. Germline CDR1 SGHDT, CDR2 YYEEEE.

The chain employs TRBV29-1 and TRBJ2-7; 8 bases map to TRBD1. Germline CDR1 and CDR2: SQVTM and ANQGSEA. The CDR3 loop spans 12 amino acids. V dropped 6 bases and J dropped 2; count of bases not matched to a gene: 3. As DNA, the CDR3 is TGCAGCGTACAGGGGGTAGCCTACGAGCAGTACTTC. This gives the protein CSVQGVAYEQYF.

The chain uses TRBV11-3 and TRBJ2-3, with TRBD2 matching 7 bases. Unmatched junction bases numbered 5, after V lost 6 bases and J lost 2 bases. CDR1 and CDR2 from the germline V gene are SGHNT and YENEEA. There are 14 residues in the CDR3. The CDR3 loop reads CASSASGNTDTQYF. As DNA, the CDR3 is TGTGCCAGCAGTGCTAGCGGTAACACAGATACGCAGTATTTT.

This chain links TRBV12-5 with TRBJ2-1; 13 bases line up with TRBD2. Looked up from germline, CDR1 is LGHNT and CDR2 is FRNRAP. Unmatched junction bases numbered 3, after V lost 4 bases and J lost 3 bases. The CDR3 runs 16 residues. The CDR3 DNA follows: TGTGCTAGTGGTTCACGACTAGCGGGAGGCTACAATGAGCAGTTCTTC. This codes for CASGSRLAGGYNEQFF.

The chain has TRBV7-2 and TRBJ1-1, with D possibly matching TRBD1 (5 bases). Germline V gene data show CDR1 as SGHTA and CDR2 as FQGNSA. The V end lost 1 base, the J end lost 11 bases, and 14 bases lay between the germline ends. The CDR3 contains 13 residues. In DNA form, the CDR3 reads TGTGCCAGCAGCTTAGAGCAGGGTAGGATTGCTTTCTTT. Amino acids: CASSLEQGRIAFF.

This chain links TRBV5-1 with TRBJ2-6, with 8 bases that match TRBD2. Germline trimming cut 4 bases from V and 0 bases from J; bases unmatched to any gene: 12. From germline, CDR1 is SGHRS and CDR2 YFSETQ. The CDR3 runs to 19 residues. CDR3 amino acids: CASSPQVLAGFSGANVLTF. As DNA, the CDR3 is TGCGCCAGCAGCCCCCAGGTCCTAGCGGGCTTCTCTGGGGCCAACGTCCTGACTTTC.

In its sample, this clone was seen many times. The chain combines TRBV5-1 with TRBJ2-5; TRBD2 matches 9 bases. The germline V gene has CDR1 SGHRS and CDR2 YFSETQ. V shed 3 bases, J shed 3 bases, and the junction held 6 bases outside the gene matches. The length of the CDR3 is 15 residues. The CDR3 is CASSWPERGEETQYF. CDR3 bases: TGCGCCAGCAGCTGGCCGGAGCGGGGGGAAGAGACCCAGTACTTC.

This clone occurred a few times. The J gene is TRBJ1-6, the V gene TRBV6-1; 9 bases map to TRBD1. Germline V gene sequence: CDR1 MNHNS, CDR2 SASEGT. CDR3 length: 18 amino acids. J was trimmed by 7 bases and V by 3 bases; bases with no gene match: 13. This chain's CDR3 is CASSDRSGTGSGNSPLHF. DNA for the CDR3: TGTGCCAGCAGTGACCGGTCCGGGACAGGGTCAGGAAATTCACCCCTCCACTTT.

About this clone: Compared with germline, one end of the junction differs, possibly owing to a read error. The J gene is TRBJ1-1, the V gene TRBV29-1; a possible D gene is TRBD1 (6 bases). Germline V gene lookup returns CDR1 SQVTM and CDR2 ANQGSEA. CDR3 size: 15 residues. The CDR3: CSVEDRLSMNTEAFF. CDR3 nucleotides: TGCAGCGTAGAAGACAGGCTATCCATGAACACTGAAGCTTTCTTT. Variable domain in full (rest from reference TRBV29-1 and TRBJ1-1): SAVISQKPSRDICQRGTSLTIQCQVDSQVTMMFWYRQQPGQSLTLIATANQGSEATYESGFVIDKFPISRPNLTFSTLTVSNMSPEDSSIYLCSVEDRLSMNTEAFFGQGTRLTVV.

This chain joins TRBV10-3 and TRBJ2-7, with D possibly being TRBD2 (6 bases). The V and J ends lost 10 bases and 6 bases respectively, with 22 bases between them. The CDR3 extends over 14 amino acids. CDR1 and CDR2 from the germline V gene are ENHRY and SYGVKD. CDR3 sequence (DNA): TGTGCCACCCGGAGTCCGGCGGGGCGATCCGAGCAGTACTTC. Encoded protein: CATRSPAGRSEQYF.

The chain recombines TRBV6-1 with TRBJ2-3; D is possibly TRBD2 (6 bases). CDR3 length: 12 residues. Germline lookup yields CDR1 MNHNS and CDR2 SASEGT. Deletions cut 8 bases from V and 1 base from J, with 7 bases between. The CDR3: CASGTGTDTQYF. CDR3 sequence (DNA): TGTGCCAGCGGGACTGGCACAGATACGCAGTATTTT.

The chain recombines TRBV19 with TRBJ1-5; TRBD1 matches at 12 bases. In germline, CDR1 is LNHDA, CDR2 SQIVND (reference sequence). Germline trimming cut 5 bases from V and 1 base from J; bases unmatched to any gene: 9. CDR3 size: 18 residues. CDR3 sequence: CASSLKGQGARSNQPQHF. DNA for the CDR3: TGTGCCAGTAGTCTGAAGGGACAGGGGGCAAGGAGCAATCAGCCCCAGCATTTT.

For the CDR3, the DNA is TGCGCCAGCAGCCCAGACGTCACAGGGGGCAGGGTGGAGACCCAGTACTTC. Amino acids: CASSPDVTGGRVETQYF. V gene TRBV4-3 combines with J gene TRBJ2-5; 9 nucleotides agree with TRBD1. The germline V gene encodes CDR1 LGHNA and CDR2 YSLEER. This CDR3 region has 17 residues. V lost 4 bases to trimming and J lost 5 bases; unmatched junction nucleotides: 14.

V usage is TRBV7-2 and J usage is TRBJ2-4; the D gene is possibly TRBD2 (5 bases). CDR1 SGHTA and CDR2 FQGNSA come from the germline V gene. V was trimmed by 3 bases and J by 8 bases, leaving 23 bases between them. This CDR3 is 17 amino acids long. DNA of the CDR3: TGTGCCAGCAGCTTTTCTGCGGCTGCCCCAAGGCGGGACATTCAGTACTTC. Amino acids: CASSFSAAAPRRDIQYF.

The J gene is TRBJ2-2, the V gene TRBV2; the D gene is possibly TRBD2 (6 bases). The CDR3 totals 16 residues. Germline CDR1 reads SNHLY; CDR2 reads FYNNEI. V was shortened by 5 bases and J by 6 bases, with 19 bases between the two germline ends. The CDR3 coding sequence is TGTGCCAGCAGTCTTTCAGGGAAGTCGGGGGCCGGGGAGCTGTTTTTT. Translation gives CASSLSGKSGAGELFF.

The genes are TRBV6-5 and TRBJ1-2; the D is unclear. The CDR3 has 15 amino acids. Trimming stripped 2 bases from V and 0 bases from J, with 10 bases between. The germline gives CDR1 MNHEY, CDR2 SVGAGI. The CDR3 sequence: CASSYGVRSNYGYTF. CDR3 nucleotides: TGTGCCAGCAGTTACGGCGTCAGGTCTAACTATGGCTACACCTTC.

Here the CDR3 DNA reads TGCGCCAGCAGCTTGGAACCAGCGGCCTCCTACGAGCAGTACTTC. It translates to CASSLEPAASYEQYF. V is TRBV5-1 and J is TRBJ2-7, with D perhaps TRBD2 (5 bases). CDR3 length: 15 amino acids. V lost 0 bases, J lost 0 bases, and 10 bases lay in between. Germline V gene lookup returns CDR1 SGHRS and CDR2 YFSETQ.

The chain joins TRBV6-1 to TRBJ1-5, with D maybe TRBD1 (5 bases). Germline CDR1 reads MNHNS; CDR2 reads SASEGT. V lost 4 bases and J 4 bases, leaving 14 bases between the germline ends. This CDR3 region has 15 residues. The CDR3 reads CASSGQNPLNQPQHF. The CDR3 bases are TGTGCCAGCAGTGGACAGAATCCCCTAAATCAGCCCCAGCATTTT.

The rearrangement links TRBV5-1 to TRBJ2-5, with TRBD1 identical over 9 bases. CDR1 is SGHRS, CDR2 YFSETQ, per germline. The V and J ends lost 5 bases and 2 bases, in that order; junction bases with no gene match: 10. The CDR3 is 16 residues long. CDR3 protein: CASRPRPGQGQETQYF. CDR3 DNA: TGCGCCAGCAGACCCCGGCCGGGACAGGGACAAGAGACCCAGTACTTC. Looking up the rest from reference TRBV5-1 and TRBJ2-5 gives the full variable domain: KAGVTQTPRYLIKTRGQQVTLSCSPISGHRSVSWYQQTPGQGLQFLFEYFSETQRNKGNFPGRFSGRQFSNSRSEMNVSTLELGDSALYLCASRPRPGQGQETQYFGPGTRLLVL.

V and J are TRBV5-1 and TRBJ2-3; 7 bases fit TRBD2. The CDR3 runs 15 residues. In germline, CDR1 is SGHRS, CDR2 YFSETQ. The trim removed 2 bases at V and 2 bases at J, leaving 5 bases unmatched. The CDR3 nucleotides are TGCGCCAGCAGCTTAATAGCGGGCGTCACAGATACGCAGTATTTT. Residues: CASSLIAGVTDTQYF.

The chain uses TRBV7-2 and TRBJ1-6, with D unresolved. V was cut by 5 bases and J by 5 bases, with 13 bases left in between. CDR1 and CDR2 from the germline V gene are SGHTA and FQGNSA. This CDR3 is 15 amino acids long. The CDR3 DNA reads as TGTGCCAGCAGCCCCGTGTTGGGGAATAATTCACCCCTCCACTTT. This gives the protein CASSPVLGNNSPLHF.

The chain uses TRBV30 and TRBJ1-5; D is perhaps TRBD1 (5 bases). Between the trimmed V and J ends, which lost 1 base and 3 bases, there was a span of 10 bases. From germline, CDR1 is GTSNPN and CDR2 SVGIG (reference sequence). This CDR3 is 14 amino acids long. CDR3 sequence: CAWSAGTSNQPQHF. The CDR3 DNA reads TGTGCCTGGAGTGCCGGGACTTCCAATCAGCCCCAGCATTTT.

The V call is TRBV5-1, the J call TRBJ2-7; 7 nucleotides agree with TRBD1. This CDR3 spans 13 amino acids. V dropped 2 bases and J dropped 3; count of bases not matched to a gene: 2. CDR1 SGHRS and CDR2 YFSETQ come from the germline V gene. CDR3 sequence reads: CASSFTGVYEQYF. CDR3 DNA: TGCGCCAGCAGCTTCACAGGGGTCTACGAGCAGTACTTC. Combining the CDR3 with reference TRBV5-1 and TRBJ2-7 gives the whole variable domain KAGVTQTPRYLIKTRGQQVTLSCSPISGHRSVSWYQQTPGQGLQFLFEYFSETQRNKGNFPGRFSGRQFSNSRSEMNVSTLELGDSALYLCASSFTGVYEQYFGPGTRLTVT.

This clone was counted at least ten times. V is TRBV11-3 and J is TRBJ2-2; D not certain. CDR1 and CDR2 (germline): SGHNT, YENEEA. The CDR3 is made up of 12 amino acids. V lost 1 base to trimming and J lost 6 bases, with 3 bases between them. CDR3 sequence: CASSLGAGELFF. The CDR3 DNA follows: TGTGCCAGCAGCTTAGGGGCCGGGGAGCTGTTTTTT.

J is TRBJ2-2 and V is TRBV5-1, with unresolved D. The ends were cut back, 0 bases at V and 7 bases at J, with 7 bases in the middle. Per the germline V gene, CDR1 is SGHRS and CDR2 is YFSETQ. CDR3 length: 13 amino acids. CDR3 sequence: CASSLDDGGELFF. Here the CDR3 DNA reads TGCGCCAGCAGCTTGGACGATGGCGGGGAGCTGTTTTTT. Full variable domain (outside the CDR3, taken from reference TRBV5-1 and TRBJ2-2): KAGVTQTPRYLIKTRGQQVTLSCSPISGHRSVSWYQQTPGQGLQFLFEYFSETQRNKGNFPGRFSGRQFSNSRSEMNVSTLELGDSALYLCASSLDDGGELFFGEGSRLTVL.

This clone appeared once. This sequence joins TRBV13 and TRBJ2-7, with 9 nucleotides matching TRBD1. Germline trimming cut 4 bases from V and 0 bases from J; bases unmatched to any gene: 4. This CDR3 is 15 amino acids long. Germline-derived CDR1 and CDR2 are PRHDT and FYEKMQ (reference sequence). The CDR3 nucleotides are TGTGCCAGCAGCTCGGGACAGGGTGCCTCCTACGAGCAGTACTTC. It yields the protein CASSSGQGASYEQYF. Full variable domain (remainder filled in from reference TRBV13 and TRBJ2-7): AAGVIQSPRHLIKEKRETATLKCYPIPRHDTVYWYQQGPGQDPQFLISFYEKMQSDKGSIPDRFSAQQFSDYHSELNMSSLELGDSALYFCASSSGQGASYEQYFGPGTRLTVT.

The chain has TRBV19 and TRBJ2-7, with 12 bases fitting TRBD2. Looked up from germline, CDR1 is LNHDA and CDR2 is SQIVND (reference sequence). CDR3 length equals 13 residues. The J segment lost 6 bases and the V segment lost 10 bases, leaving 7 bases of the junction unmatched. As DNA, the CDR3 is TGTGCCACTAGGACTAGCGGGGTTAGCGAGCAGTACTTC. This gives the protein CATRTSGVSEQYF.

This sequence joins TRBV28 and TRBJ2-7; a possible D gene is TRBD2 (5 bases). V lost 1 base and J 3 bases, leaving 10 bases between the germline ends. The germline V gene encodes CDR1 MDHEN and CDR2 SYDVKM. CDR3 length: 14 amino acids. In DNA, the CDR3 is TGTGCCAGCAGTTTATTTGCCGGGAACTACGAGCAGTACTTC. Protein sequence: CASSLFAGNYEQYF.

The J gene is TRBJ2-5, the V gene TRBV11-1, with 7 bases identical to TRBD1. The CDR3 contains 14 residues. V was clipped by 5 bases and J by 1 base; unmatched bases: 4. CDR1 SGHAT and CDR2 FQDESV come from the germline V gene (reference sequence). The CDR3 DNA reads as TGTGCCAGCAGCCCAACAGGGGTCCAAGAGACCCAGTACTTC. It yields the protein CASSPTGVQETQYF.

This clone was observed at least ten times. This chain links TRBV2 with TRBJ2-7; a possible D gene is TRBD2 (6 bases). Trimming pared 6 bases from V and 1 base from J, leaving 10 bases between. The CDR3 totals 13 residues. CDR1 and CDR2 (germline): SNHLY, FYNNEI. For the CDR3, the DNA is TGTGCCAGCAGGCCAGGGACTTCCTACGAGCAGTACTTC. Translated, it gives CASRPGTSYEQYF.